The 21 T cell receptor beta chains presented below share a single source sample, sequenced in a study of regulatory T cells in long-lasting Graves disease. Investigators prepared the TCR beta libraries by applying iRepertoire HTBI primers and Arm-PCR of CDR3 regions. TCRdb reprocessed the multiplex PCR reads via MiXCR and lists one record per CDR3 protein. This sample has 390,000 or so distinct CDR3 sequences; approximately 23% occur once, and the top ten carry roughly a quarter. The time point was: persistent/refractory GD, antithyroid drugs over 5 years with positive TRAb. Isolated PBMC RNA provided the starting material for the TCR library. The material sequenced was peripheral blood mononuclear cells (PBMCs), taken when the disease was refractory, from a patient treated with antithyroid drugs. These receptors were taken from a woman in her thirties or forties with Graves disease.

The gene calls are TRBV5-5 and TRBJ1-5, with D maybe TRBD1 (5 bases). Germline-derived CDR1 and CDR2 are SGHKS and YYEKEE (reference sequence). Trimming cost V 2 bases and J 3 bases, with 15 bases left between them. The CDR3 is 16 residues long. Here the CDR3 reads CASSFGTRALNQPQHF. CDR3 coding DNA: TGTGCCAGCAGCTTCGGGACCAGGGCCCTCAATCAGCCCCAGCATTTT.

This clonotype was recorded a few times. The V and J genes are TRBV2 and TRBJ2-1; the match to TRBD2 covers 11 bases. Germline values: CDR1 SNHLY, CDR2 FYNNEI. With V trimmed by 6 bases and J by 4 bases, 2 bases remained unmatched. The CDR3 covers 14 residues. The CDR3 reads CASRLAGVYNEQFF. The CDR3 nucleotides read TGTGCCAGCAGACTAGCGGGGGTATACAATGAGCAGTTCTTC.

This clonotype was picked up many times. This chain's CDR3 is CAISEYLVGEQYF. CDR3 sequence (DNA): TGTGCCATCAGTGAGTATTTGGTCGGGGAGCAGTACTTC. The chain joins TRBV10-3 to TRBJ2-7, with unresolved D. Deletions cut 1 base from V and 7 bases from J, with 11 bases between. This CDR3 comprises 13 residues. From germline, CDR1 is ENHRY and CDR2 SYGVKD.

The rearrangement joins TRBV3-1 to TRBJ2-5; no firm D call. The CDR3 totals 15 residues. Trimming shortened V by 1 base and J by 5 bases, and 14 bases separated the two germline ends. Germline V gene lookup returns CDR1 LGHDT and CDR2 YNNKEL (reference sequence). CDR3 sequence: CASSQVNLPEETQYF. The CDR3 DNA sequence: TGTGCCAGCAGCCAAGTCAACCTTCCGGAGGAGACCCAGTACTTC.

In this sample, this clonotype turned up many times. The CDR3 reads CATSEPTVGQPQHF. The CDR3 nucleotides are TGTGCCACCAGTGAGCCGACAGTCGGGCAGCCCCAGCATTTT. The chain couples TRBV24-1 to TRBJ1-5; TRBD1 is a possible D gene (5 bases). The germline V gene encodes CDR1 KGHDR and CDR2 SFDVKD. V lost 4 bases and J lost 7, with 13 bases in between. The CDR3 has 14 amino acids.

This clonotype was found many times. The V and J genes are TRBV20-1 and TRBJ2-7; 8 nucleotides agree with TRBD1. The CDR3 is 14 residues long. The V gene end was trimmed by 6 bases and the J gene end by 4 bases; junction bases not matched to a gene: 11. CDR1 DFQATT and CDR2 SNEGSKA come from the germline V gene (reference sequence). Here the CDR3 reads CSACGQGGWYEQYF. Written as DNA, the CDR3 is TGCAGTGCATGTGGACAGGGTGGTTGGTACGAGCAGTACTTC.

This clonotype was picked up a small number of times. The chain links TRBV4-1 to TRBJ1-2, with 11 bases lining up with TRBD1. V shed 5 bases, J shed 6 bases, and the junction held 2 bases outside the gene matches. This CDR3 contains 13 residues. CDR1 is MGHRA and CDR2 is YSYEKL in the germline V gene. The CDR3 region is CASSRDRGDGYTF. The CDR3 bases are TGCGCCAGCAGCAGGGACAGGGGGGATGGCTACACCTTC.

J is TRBJ2-5 and V is TRBV6-1; 9 bases are a match to TRBD1. CDR3 length: 17 amino acids. From germline, CDR1 is MNHNS and CDR2 SASEGT. V lost 5 bases and J lost 1; bases outside the gene matches: 11. The CDR3 loop is CASSKTGGLYFQETQYF. CDR3 bases: TGTGCCAGCAGTAAGACAGGGGGTCTCTACTTCCAAGAGACCCAGTACTTC.

This clonotype came up many times. The V call is TRBV6-5, the J call TRBJ2-7; the D gene is possibly TRBD2 (6 bases). The CDR3 is made up of 17 amino acids. Germline V gene sequence: CDR1 MNHEY, CDR2 SVGAGI. V was cut by 0 bases and J by 2 bases, with 17 bases left in between. CDR3 sequence (DNA): TGTGCCAGCAGTTACTCGGGTGGCGGGACGGCCCCCTACGAGCAGTACTTC. Encoded protein: CASSYSGGGTAPYEQYF.

This clonotype was seen only a few times. At one boundary the junction diverges from the germline segment, which might be a read error. The J gene is TRBJ1-1, the V gene TRBV4-1; a weak D match, TRBD1 (5 bases). Germline V gene sequence: CDR1 MGHRA, CDR2 YSYEKL. The CDR3 is made up of 15 amino acids. For the CDR3, the DNA is TGTGCCAGCAGCCAAGGACGGACAATGAACACTGAAGCTTTCTTT. It is translated as CASSQGRTMNTEAFF.

The chain employs TRBV12-3 or TRBV12-4 and TRBJ2-1, with 8 bases identical to TRBD1. The V and J ends lost 5 bases and 12 bases, in that order; junction bases with no gene match: 6. The CDR3 sequence is 12 residues long. CDR3 protein: CASSHRGDWQFF. The CDR3, as DNA: TGTGCCAGCAGTCACAGGGGGGATTGGCAGTTCTTC.

This clonotype has at least ten counts. The chain couples TRBV11-2 to TRBJ1-1; D not resolved. The V gene lost 6 bases and the J gene lost 2 bases, with 10 bases spanning the gap. Germline V CDR1 and CDR2: SGHAT, FQNNGV. CDR3 length: 13 residues. The CDR3 here is CASRFDPNTEAFF. The CDR3 DNA sequence: TGTGCCAGCAGGTTTGACCCAAACACTGAAGCTTTCTTT.

The CDR3 coding sequence is TGTGCCATCAGGGAGGGGGCAGACTATGGCTACACCTTC. This translates into CAIREGADYGYTF. This sequence joins TRBV10-3 and TRBJ1-2, with 7 nucleotides matching TRBD1. In germline, CDR1 is ENHRY, CDR2 SYGVKD. CDR3 size: 13 residues. V was pared by 6 bases and J by 3 bases, with 4 bases of the junction left unmatched.

This clonotype was counted ten times or more. The rearrangement joins TRBV7-9 to TRBJ2-7; D perhaps matches TRBD2 (6 bases). This CDR3 comprises 15 residues. V was clipped by 3 bases and J by 0 bases, with 12 bases between them. Looked up from germline, CDR1 is SEHNR and CDR2 is FQNEAQ (reference sequence). This chain's CDR3 is CASSLGTGGSYEQYF. The CDR3 DNA is TGTGCCAGCAGCTTGGGGACTGGTGGCTCCTACGAGCAGTACTTC.

This clonotype was picked up many times. The chain recombines TRBV2 with TRBJ2-5, with 7 bases that match TRBD2. CDR3 length: 15 amino acids. Losses at the gene ends were 4 bases for V and 5 bases for J; bases not matched to a gene: 10. The germline V gene encodes CDR1 SNHLY and CDR2 FYNNEI. In DNA form, the CDR3 reads TGTGCCAGCAGTGGCCCAGCGGGAAATCCGGAGACCCAGTACTTC. This translates into CASSGPAGNPETQYF.

The gene calls are TRBV5-1 and TRBJ1-1; D not certain. V was shortened by 0 bases and J by 0 bases, with 12 bases between the two germline ends. The length of the CDR3 is 16 residues. CDR1 and CDR2 (germline): SGHRS, YFSETQ. Here the CDR3 DNA reads TGCGCCAGCAGCTTGGTCCCAGGAGCCATGAACACTGAAGCTTTCTTT. This encodes CASSLVPGAMNTEAFF.

This clonotype has ten or more counts. This rearrangement joins TRBV7-9 to TRBJ2-5; D remains unclear. The germline gives CDR1 SEHNR, CDR2 FQNEAQ (reference sequence). V was cut by 0 bases and J by 3 bases, with 8 bases left in between. There are 14 residues in the CDR3. CDR3 sequence reads: CASSLASGEETQYF. DNA of the CDR3: TGTGCCAGCAGCTTAGCTTCCGGTGAAGAGACCCAGTACTTC.

Ten or more counts support this clonotype. CDR3 sequence: CASSPPITGVIANTGELFF. CDR3 DNA: TGTGCCAGCAGTCCGCCCATTACAGGGGTAATAGCGAACACCGGGGAGCTGTTTTTT. The V call is TRBV28, the J call TRBJ2-2; 7 nucleotides align to TRBD1. V trimming: 5 bases; J trimming: 0 bases; junction bases outside the gene matches: 15. The CDR3 is made up of 19 amino acids. CDR1 MDHEN and CDR2 SYDVKM come from the germline V gene.

The V gene is TRBV29-1, the J gene TRBJ1-4; no definite D call. This CDR3 spans 12 amino acids. V dropped 4 bases and J dropped 10 bases, with 13 bases sitting between them. Germline CDR1 reads SQVTM; CDR2 reads ANQGSEA. The CDR3 DNA follows: TGCAGCGTTGCTTCCTCCGGAGGAAAACTGTTTTTT. It is translated as CSVASSGGKLFF. Variable domain in full (rest from reference TRBV29-1 and TRBJ1-4): SAVISQKPSRDICQRGTSLTIQCQVDSQVTMMFWYRQQPGQSLTLIATANQGSEATYESGFVIDKFPISRPNLTFSTLTVSNMSPEDSSIYLCSVASSGGKLFFGSGTQLSVL.

This clonotype was observed at least ten times. This chain links TRBV7-8 with TRBJ2-7; 13 bases align to TRBD2. CDR3 size: 16 residues. Germline V CDR1 and CDR2: SGHVS, FQNEAQ. The ends lost 2 bases at V and 2 bases at J; junction bases unmatched: 3. CDR3 residues: CASSLMGLAGPYEQYF. For the CDR3, the DNA is TGTGCCAGCAGCTTAATGGGACTAGCGGGGCCCTACGAGCAGTACTTC.

This clonotype has a single count. One base away lies a much larger clone, so this may be a sequencing read error. The chain has TRBV15 and TRBJ1-4, with TRBD1 identical over 7 bases. Germline V gene data show CDR1 as LNHNV and CDR2 as YYDKDF (reference sequence). The CDR3 contains 16 residues. Here the CDR3 reads CATSPERQGLNEKLLF. CDR3 nucleotides: TGTGCCACCAGCCCGGAAAGACAGGGTCTGAATGAAAAACTGCTTTTT.